This T cell receptor (beta chain) appears in the sequencing data of a study of cytomegalovirus exposure and HLA in healthy donors. Findings and limits, study-wide: Reports state that TCR beta sequences accurately predicted most subjects' HLA-A and HLA-B alleles. One variant, a missense change in DCLRE1C, was linked in a later analysis to TCR beta V- and J-gene trimming.

With 60 Vbeta and 13 Jbeta primers, the PCR was carried out. Measured with immunoSEQ multiplex PCR; TCRdb has only the in-frame clones, and not every one. Of hundreds of thousands of clones in the sample, over 80% were seen once. This clone came up a few times. What it binds is not known. Whereas donors were nominally healthy upon sampling, unrecorded immune exposures were probable. Sequenced sample: PBMCs. This clonotype was sampled from a boy between 2 and 10 years old in good health and CMV-seronegative.

The CDR3 here is CASSYNSRNTEAFF. The CDR3 DNA reads as TGTGCCAGCAGTTACAATAGTCGGAACACTGAAGCTTTCTTT. The V gene is TRBV6-6, the J gene TRBJ1-1; D call uncertain. This CDR3 contains 14 residues. V was trimmed by 2 bases and J by 1 base, leaving 8 bases between them. The germline CDR1 and CDR2 sequences are MNHNY and SVGAGI (reference sequence).